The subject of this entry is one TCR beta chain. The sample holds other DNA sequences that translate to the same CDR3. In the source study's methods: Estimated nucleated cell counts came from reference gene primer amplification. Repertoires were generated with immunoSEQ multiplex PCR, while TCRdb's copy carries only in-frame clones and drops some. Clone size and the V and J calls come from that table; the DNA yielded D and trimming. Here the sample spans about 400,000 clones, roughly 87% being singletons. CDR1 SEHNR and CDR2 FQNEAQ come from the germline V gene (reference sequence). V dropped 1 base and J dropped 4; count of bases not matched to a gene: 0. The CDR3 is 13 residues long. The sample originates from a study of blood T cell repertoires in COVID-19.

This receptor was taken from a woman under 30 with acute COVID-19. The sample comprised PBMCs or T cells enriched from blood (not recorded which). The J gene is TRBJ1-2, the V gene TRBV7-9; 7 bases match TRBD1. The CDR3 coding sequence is TGTGCCAGCAGCTTAGGGACAGGCTATGGCTACACCTTC. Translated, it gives CASSLGTGYGYTF.